This T cell receptor beta chain was profiled in a study of shared clonotypes between healthy human individuals. Broader study findings: Sampling involved blood alone; tissue repertoires likely differ.

In the case of this clone: Antigen unknown.

CDR1 and CDR2 from the germline V gene are MNHEY and SMNVEV (reference sequence). Germline trimming cut 2 bases from V and 1 base from J; bases unmatched to any gene: 3. The CDR3 covers 15 residues. Approximately 30,000 T cell genomes (around 0.2 ug DNA) went into each sorted-subset replicate. Assay: immunoSEQ multiplex PCR; the TCRdb copy retains only in-frame clones and omits some. The sample consists of about 680,000 clones, about 90% of them appearing once. Naive CD8 cells, CD45RO-negative and positively selected for CCR7, excluded terminally differentiated effector memory CD45RA+ cells. Nashville, Tennessee was home to all donors, each a Caucasian adult.

This chain connects TRBV27 to TRBJ2-7; 9 positions match TRBD1. The source material was naive CD8+ T cells sorted from blood. The sequence derives from a man in his thirties or forties in good health. CDR3 sequence reads: CASSLMGTGSYEQYF. The CDR3 nucleotides are TGTGCCAGCAGTTTAATGGGGACAGGGTCCTACGAGCAGTACTTC.